The 27 T cell receptor beta chains below come from one sample, sequenced in a study of CD8 T cells in Susac syndrome. Reverse transcription of about 0.5 to 1 ug RNA used random hexamers. TCRdb reprocessed the immunoSEQ multiplex PCR reads with MiXCR, giving one entry per CDR3 protein. The top ten hold 0.18% of the sample, which has around 300,000 distinct CDR3 sequences, around nine tenths seen once. The source material was CD8+ T cells from PBMCs. These receptor sequences come from a human donor with multiple sclerosis.

V and J are TRBV7-3 and TRBJ2-7; D is tentatively TRBD1 or TRBD2 (5 bases each). CDR3 length: 13 residues. V dropped 3 bases and J dropped 9 bases, with 15 bases sitting between them. Germline CDR1 is SGHTA and CDR2 is FQGTGA. The CDR3 protein is CASSLTSGAVQYF. DNA of the CDR3: TGTGCCAGCAGCTTGACATCCGGGGCGGTGCAGTACTTC.

The chain is built from TRBV7-2 and TRBJ2-3; 11 bases match TRBD2. V dropped 5 bases and J dropped 5; count of bases not matched to a gene: 12. CDR1 SGHTA and CDR2 FQGNSA come from the germline V gene. The CDR3 has 17 residues. The CDR3 loop reads CASSPLGTSGFRDTQYF. Written as DNA, the CDR3 is TGTGCCAGCAGCCCCCTCGGGACTAGCGGTTTCAGAGATACGCAGTATTTT. The full variable domain, its missing parts supplied by reference TRBV7-2 and TRBJ2-3, is GAGVSQSPSNKVTEKGKDVELRCDPISGHTALYWYRQSLGQGLEFLIYFQGNSAPDKSGLPSDRFSAERTGGSVSTLTIQRTQQEDSAVYLCASSPLGTSGFRDTQYFGPGTRLTVL.

The chain couples TRBV20-1 to TRBJ2-7; perhaps TRBD2 as D (6 bases). CDR1 and CDR2 from the germline V gene are DFQATT and SNEGSKA (reference sequence). Trimming took 3 bases from V and 2 from J, leaving 14 bases between them. CDR3 length: 14 amino acids. DNA for the CDR3: TGCAGTGCTAGTGCTAGCGACGGACCCTACGAGCAGTACTTC. Translating gives CSASASDGPYEQYF.

This clonotype was observed once. The chain recombines TRBV6-6 with TRBJ2-3; 7 nucleotides align to TRBD2. The V gene end was trimmed by 6 bases and the J gene end by 2 bases; junction bases not matched to a gene: 8. The CDR3 contains 15 residues. Looked up from germline, CDR1 is MNHNY and CDR2 is SVGAGI (reference sequence). CDR3 region: CASRQLASFTDTQYF. CDR3 in DNA: TGTGCCAGCAGGCAACTAGCGAGCTTCACAGATACGCAGTATTTT.

This clonotype was seen a few times. The gene calls are TRBV9 and TRBJ2-3; 9 bases are a match to TRBD2. Germline lookup yields CDR1 SGDLS and CDR2 YYNGEE. Losses at the gene ends were 0 bases for V and 2 bases for J; bases not matched to a gene: 1. This CDR3 comprises 15 residues. CDR3 nucleotides: TGTGCCAGCAGCGTAGAGGGACTAGCCACAGATACGCAGTATTTT. It specifies CASSVEGLATDTQYF.

The gene calls are TRBV4-1 and TRBJ1-6; 8 bases match TRBD1. Germline CDR1 reads MGHRA; CDR2 reads YSYEKL. V was pared by 4 bases and J by 17 bases, with 16 bases of the junction left unmatched. The CDR3 length is 15 residues. The CDR3 DNA follows: TGCGCCAGCAGCCGGGACAGGACAGAAGGTTCGGTGATCCACTTT. Residues: CASSRDRTEGSVIHF.

The genes are TRBV28 and TRBJ2-6; D remains unclear. V lost 5 bases and J lost 0, with 14 bases in between. The CDR3 sequence is 17 residues long. Germline V gene data show CDR1 as MDHEN and CDR2 as SYDVKM. The CDR3 loop reads CASSLLAGVSGANVLTF. The DNA of the CDR3 is TGTGCCAGCAGTCTCCTCGCTGGCGTCTCTGGGGCCAACGTCCTGACTTTC. The full variable domain, its missing parts supplied by reference TRBV28 and TRBJ2-6, is DVKVTQSSRYLVKRTGEKVFLECVQDMDHENMFWYRQDPGLGLRLIYFSYDVKMKEKGDIPEGYSVSREKKERFSLILESASTNQTSMYLCASSLLAGVSGANVLTFGAGSRLTVL.

This chain connects TRBV19 to TRBJ2-7; 9 nucleotides line up with TRBD1. The ends lost 5 bases at V and 4 bases at J; junction bases unmatched: 9. The CDR3 has 15 amino acids. Germline CDR1 LNHDA, CDR2 SQIVND (reference sequence). The CDR3 DNA sequence: TGTGCCAGTAGTGCCGGACAGGGGCCTACGTACGAGCAGTACTTC. Amino acid sequence: CASSAGQGPTYEQYF.

The J gene is TRBJ1-2, the V gene TRBV27, with D maybe TRBD1 (5 bases). Trimming removed 4 bases from V and 6 bases from J, with 12 bases in between. Germline lookup yields CDR1 MNHEY and CDR2 SMNVEV (reference sequence). The CDR3 runs to 13 residues. This chain's CDR3 is CASSSQGGHGYTF. DNA of the CDR3: TGTGCCAGCAGTTCGCAGGGAGGCCATGGCTACACCTTC.

This rearrangement joins TRBV7-9 to TRBJ2-3; possibly TRBD2 for D (6 bases). Trimming took 10 bases from V and 3 from J, leaving 11 bases between them. Per the germline V gene, CDR1 is SEHNR and CDR2 is FQNEAQ (reference sequence). The CDR3 loop spans 12 amino acids. The chain's CDR3 is CATEGRTDTQYF. CDR3 DNA: TGTGCCACGGAGGGGCGAACAGATACGCAGTATTTT.

The J gene is TRBJ1-1, the V gene TRBV15; no clear D. Germline lookup yields CDR1 LNHNV and CDR2 YYDKDF (reference sequence). CDR3 length equals 13 residues. The V gene lost 0 bases and the J gene lost 6 bases, with 8 bases spanning the gap. The CDR3 reads CATSRDFQPEAFF. The CDR3 region has the DNA TGTGCCACCAGCAGAGATTTCCAGCCTGAAGCTTTCTTT.

V usage is TRBV5-6 and J usage is TRBJ1-5; tentative D call: TRBD1 (6 bases). Germline-derived CDR1 and CDR2 are SGHDT and YYEEEE. V was trimmed by 3 bases and J by 6 bases, leaving 19 bases between them. The CDR3 totals 16 residues. The CDR3 nucleotides read TGTGCCAGCAGCTCAAGGCGACAGGTGGAACGTCAGCCCCAGCATTTT. Translating gives CASSSRRQVERQPQHF.

The chain uses TRBV7-9 and TRBJ2-7; 9 bases fit TRBD2. The CDR3 consists of 15 residues. The V segment lost 5 bases and the J segment 2 bases; nucleotides outside the gene matches: 7. CDR1 is SEHNR, CDR2 FQNEAQ, per germline (reference sequence). CDR3 sequence: CASSPTRLAAYEQYF. The CDR3 nucleotides read TGTGCCAGCAGCCCGACCCGACTAGCGGCCTACGAGCAGTACTTC.

V gene TRBV27 combines with J gene TRBJ2-1; D is perhaps TRBD1 or TRBD2 (5 bases each). The CDR3 has 13 residues. V lost 4 bases, J lost 4 bases, and 8 bases lay in between. CDR1 is MNHEY and CDR2 is SMNVEV in the germline V gene (reference sequence). CDR3 DNA sequence: TGTGCCAGCAGTTGGGACGCTTACAATGAGCAGTTCTTC. It translates to CASSWDAYNEQFF.

The V gene is TRBV7-8, the J gene TRBJ2-1; 8 bases map to TRBD2. The trim removed 5 bases at V and 5 bases at J, leaving 8 bases unmatched. In germline, CDR1 is SGHVS, CDR2 FQNEAQ. The CDR3 contains 15 residues. The CDR3 DNA sequence: TGTGCCAGCAGCCCAAAGCGGGGGCACAACAATGAGCAGTTCTTC. Amino acid sequence: CASSPKRGHNNEQFF. Variable domain in full (rest from reference TRBV7-8 and TRBJ2-1): GAGVSQSPRYKVAKRGQDVALRCDPISGHVSLFWYQQALGQGPEFLTYFQNEAQLDKSGLPSDRFFAERPEGSVSTLKIQRTQQEDSAVYLCASSPKRGHNNEQFFGPGTRLTVL.

The chain uses TRBV28 and TRBJ1-1; no definite D call. The CDR3 spans 12 residues. Trimming took 3 bases from V and 7 from J, leaving 9 bases between them. In germline, CDR1 is MDHEN, CDR2 SYDVKM. The CDR3 loop reads CASSFIGIEAFF. DNA for the CDR3: TGTGCCAGCAGTTTTATTGGGATTGAAGCTTTCTTT.

V and J are TRBV4-2 and TRBJ2-1; TRBD1 aligns across 11 bases. The CDR3 runs 16 residues. V was clipped by 3 bases and J by 7 bases; unmatched bases: 8. Germline loops: CDR1 LGHNA, CDR2 YNFKEQ. CDR3 sequence (DNA): TGTGCCAGCAGCCAGGACCCCGGGACAGGGGGAAATGAGCAGTTCTTC. Translation gives CASSQDPGTGGNEQFF.

The gene calls are TRBV13 and TRBJ2-5, with D possibly matching TRBD2 (5 bases). The germline V gene encodes CDR1 PRHDT and CDR2 FYEKMQ (reference sequence). V was pared by 4 bases and J by 5 bases, with 11 bases between. This CDR3 has 13 residues. CDR3: CASSWTPDETQYF. CDR3 coding DNA: TGTGCCAGCAGCTGGACTCCCGACGAGACCCAGTACTTC.

The chain has TRBV20-1 and TRBJ2-3, with TRBD2 identical over 9 bases. V was pared by 0 bases and J by 2 bases, with 9 bases of the junction left unmatched. From germline, CDR1 is DFQATT and CDR2 SNEGSKA (reference sequence). The CDR3 spans 17 residues. The CDR3 DNA is TGCAGTGCTAGAGAGCCCTTAGCGGGGGCTTACACAGATACGCAGTATTTT. Translation: CSAREPLAGAYTDTQYF.

The rearrangement joins TRBV27 to TRBJ2-1; TRBD2 matches 8 bases. The CDR3 consists of 19 residues. V was pared by 1 base and J by 4 bases, with 15 bases of the junction left unmatched. Germline-derived CDR1 and CDR2 are MNHEY and SMNVEV (reference sequence). CDR3: CASSLLGSGSRAVYNEQFF. In DNA, the CDR3 is TGTGCCAGCAGTTTATTAGGAAGCGGGAGTCGGGCCGTATACAATGAGCAGTTCTTC.

The chain uses TRBV29-1 and TRBJ2-7; 8 bases fit TRBD1. Germline-derived CDR1 and CDR2 are SQVTM and ANQGSEA. V lost 7 bases and J lost 4; bases outside the gene matches: 3. The CDR3 loop spans 11 amino acids. The CDR3: CSGGQVYEQYF. CDR3 nucleotide sequence: TGCAGCGGGGGACAGGTTTACGAGCAGTACTTC.

This clonotype appeared a single time. The chain combines TRBV6-4 with TRBJ1-2; D is unresolved. CDR1 is MRHNA and CDR2 is SNTAGT in the germline V gene. V was shortened by 7 bases and J by 4 bases, with 16 bases between the two germline ends. The CDR3 totals 14 residues. In DNA form, the CDR3 reads TGTGCCAGCATCCAACAAGGGCCTCCCTATGGCTACACCTTC. Encoded protein: CASIQQGPPYGYTF.

This clonotype is a singleton in its sample. This rearrangement joins TRBV21-1 to TRBJ2-5; the D call TRBD2 from the table was never checked on the DNA. TRBV21-1 is classified as a pseudogene. The CDR3 covers 16 residues. CDR3 sequence (DNA): TGTGCCAGCAGCAAAGTTAGAGGGCCCTACCAAGAGACCCAGTACTTC. Encoded protein: CASSKVRGPYQETQYF.

The chain joins TRBV15 to TRBJ2-2; no definite D call. Germline CDR1 LNHNV, CDR2 YYDKDF (reference sequence). The V end lost 1 base, the J end lost 4 bases, and 7 bases lay between the germline ends. The CDR3 consists of 14 residues. Written as DNA, the CDR3 is TGTGCCACCAGCAGAGGACCCAGCACCGGGGAGCTGTTTTTT. Residues: CATSRGPSTGELFF.

Details on this clonotype: The junction does not match germline at one end; this may be a read error. The chain links TRBV12-3 or TRBV12-4 to TRBJ1-5; 7 bases map to TRBD1. This CDR3 is 14 amino acids long. CDR3: CASRGTGTNQPQHF. CDR3 coding DNA: TGTGCTAGCAGGGGGACCGGGACGAATCAGCCCCAGCATTTT.

The chain recombines TRBV28 with TRBJ2-3, with D uncertain. V was clipped by 7 bases and J by 4 bases, with 24 bases between them. The germline CDR1 and CDR2 sequences are MDHEN and SYDVKM. CDR3 length: 17 residues. The CDR3 protein is CASTNPPGVAVPDTQYF. DNA for the CDR3: TGTGCCAGCACCAATCCGCCTGGGGTAGCCGTACCAGATACGCAGTATTTT.

The chain joins TRBV7-9 to TRBJ2-7, with D perhaps assigned TRBD1 or TRBD2 (5 bases each). Trimming removed 5 bases from V and 1 base from J, with 18 bases in between. This CDR3 has 16 residues. The germline gives CDR1 SEHNR, CDR2 FQNEAQ (reference sequence). CDR3 sequence (DNA): TGTGCCAGCAGCCAAAAATCCGGGACCCGATCCTACGAGCAGTACTTC. As protein: CASSQKSGTRSYEQYF.